The 11 T cell receptor beta chains below all came from one sample that was sequenced in a study of memory CD4+ T cells and cytomegalovirus serostatus. Single viable CD3+CD4+CD8-CD45RO+ cells were sorted as the memory CD4+ T cells. The protocol was immunoSEQ multiplex PCR, while the TCRdb copy is restricted to in-frame clones and leaves out a portion. The sample carries tens of thousands of clones, roughly 78% recorded once. Sequencing input: memory CD4+ T cells from blood. These receptors were taken from an adult in good health and CMV-seronegative.

The chain joins TRBV9 to TRBJ2-3; D uncertain. Germline CDR1 SGDLS, CDR2 YYNGEE. The CDR3 spans 15 residues. Between the trimmed V and J ends, which lost 0 bases and 2 bases, there was a span of 10 bases. CDR3 loop: CASSVDGPITDTQYF. CDR3 nucleotide sequence: TGTGCCAGCAGCGTAGATGGCCCAATCACAGATACGCAGTATTTT.

The chain has TRBV4-3 and TRBJ2-3; 10 bases align to TRBD2. Germline assignment: CDR1 LGHNA and CDR2 YSLEER. Losses at the gene ends were 1 base for V and 2 bases for J; bases not matched to a gene: 6. The CDR3 has 17 residues. The CDR3 DNA follows: TGCGCCAGCAGCCAAGGGTTAGCGGGGGGTCACACAGATACGCAGTATTTT. Translated: CASSQGLAGGHTDTQYF.

This sequence joins TRBV11-2 and TRBJ1-5; TRBD1 might be the D (6 bases). Per germline, CDR1 SGHAT and CDR2 FQNNGV. Trimming left V 3 bases short and J 7 bases short, with 13 bases between. The CDR3 runs 14 residues. CDR3 nucleotide sequence: TGTGCCAGCAGCTTTGGGGCGGGGGGCCAGCCCCAGCATTTT. This gives the protein CASSFGAGGQPQHF.

CDR3 bases: TGTGCCTGGAGTGGACCGACAGGGACCTATGGCTACACCTTC. It yields the protein CAWSGPTGTYGYTF. The chain links TRBV30 to TRBJ1-2, with 7 bases identical to TRBD1. With V trimmed by 1 base and J by 4 bases, 6 bases remained unmatched. This CDR3 is built from 14 residues. Germline assignment: CDR1 GTSNPN and CDR2 SVGIG (reference sequence).

This clone was seen a single time. The chain carries TRBV4-2 and TRBJ1-3; TRBD1 matches at 8 bases. V trimming: 4 bases; J trimming: 0 bases; junction bases outside the gene matches: 8. Germline V gene sequence: CDR1 LGHNA, CDR2 YNFKEQ. This CDR3 contains 17 residues. CDR3 coding DNA: TGTGCCAGCAGCCCCTGGACAGGGCTTAACTCTGGAAACACCATATATTTT. Translated, it gives CASSPWTGLNSGNTIYF.

CDR3 loop: CASSLRQGNSPLHF. The CDR3 DNA reads as TGTGCCAGCAGCTTAAGACAGGGGAATTCACCCCTCCACTTT. The gene calls are TRBV7-8 and TRBJ1-6, with 8 bases matching TRBD1. The CDR3 totals 14 residues. With 2 bases clipped from V and 7 bases from J, the junction kept 1 base outside the gene matches. CDR1 and CDR2 (germline): SGHVS, FQNEAQ.

This clone occurred once. This chain joins TRBV7-9 and TRBJ1-6, with unresolved D. Germline assignment: CDR1 SEHNR and CDR2 FQNEAQ (reference sequence). The CDR3 has 12 residues. V lost 5 bases and J lost 6, with 5 bases in between. CDR3 DNA: TGTGCCAGCAGCCGAGCTAATTCACCCCTCCACTTT. Encoded protein: CASSRANSPLHF.

The genes are TRBV5-1 and TRBJ2-6; D gene uncertain. This CDR3 is 16 amino acids long. Germline V lookup: CDR1 SGHRS, CDR2 YFSETQ. The V and J ends lost 0 bases and 1 base respectively, with 8 bases between them. The CDR3 is CASSLEGRSGANVLTF. CDR3 sequence (DNA): TGCGCCAGCAGCTTGGAGGGCAGGTCTGGGGCCAACGTCCTGACTTTC.

The V and J genes are TRBV29-1 and TRBJ1-1; a possible D gene is TRBD1 (5 bases). Trimming removed 6 bases at V and 0 bases at J, with 17 bases between. Germline loops: CDR1 SQVTM, CDR2 ANQGSEA. This CDR3 is 15 amino acids long. CDR3 nucleotides: TGCAGCGTCCAGACAGATCAATACATGAACACTGAAGCTTTCTTT. Encoded protein: CSVQTDQYMNTEAFF. Full variable domain (rest looked up from reference TRBV29-1 and TRBJ1-1): SAVISQKPSRDICQRGTSLTIQCQVDSQVTMMFWYRQQPGQSLTLIATANQGSEATYESGFVIDKFPISRPNLTFSTLTVSNMSPEDSSIYLCSVQTDQYMNTEAFFGQGTRLTVV.

This clone came up once. The rearrangement links TRBV21-1 to TRBJ2-5. TRBV21-1 is a pseudogene segment. The CDR3 totals 12 residues. The CDR3, as DNA: TGTGCCAGCAGCAAGGTTGGACAGACCCAGTACTTC. As protein: CASSKVGQTQYF.

This sequence joins TRBV30 and TRBJ1-4; unclear D gene. The CDR3 is 14 residues long. Between the trimmed V and J ends, which lost 0 bases and 2 bases, there was a span of 7 bases. CDR1 and CDR2 (germline): GTSNPN, SVGIG (reference sequence). In DNA form, the CDR3 reads TGTGCCTGGAGTGTAAGCCTCACTAATGAAAAACTGTTTTTT. This gives the protein CAWSVSLTNEKLFF.